The sequence of this TCR beta chain was determined in a study of T cells in Graves' hyperthyroidism and ophthalmopathy (dated by TCRdb to about 2019). For context, the study as a whole: Peripheral blood samples were taken at initial diagnosis, before any treatment was given. To identify distinguishing TCR V-J signatures, a discovery cohort of around 100 patients was used, comprising 40 to 45 with Graves' ophthalmopathy and some 57 with stable Graves' hyperthyroidism. Prospective prediction of ophthalmopathy was tested in an independent validation cohort consisting of 18 hyperthyroidism patients and more than 15 patients who later progressed to ophthalmopathy. The approximately 98 discovery patients were randomly divided into training and test sets at a 7:3 ratio. In addition, the study compared T-cell repertoires in thyroid tissue and in blood from several Graves' hyperthyroidism patients. Following sampling, methimazole starting at 30 mg daily was given to hyperthyroidism patients, and high-dose intravenous methylprednisolone was given to ophthalmopathy patients. The paper describes TCR Vbeta CDR3 sequencing of 135 peripheral blood samples, made up of 43 ophthalmopathy patients, some 76 hyperthyroidism patients and 17 progressor patients. The investigation overall reported the following: Most expanded thyroid clonotypes (frequency above 0.001) were also detected in blood, a finding suggesting that blood repertoires may reflect thyroid immune responses. A model built on a 13 V-J signature distinguished ophthalmopathy from stable hyperthyroidism, reaching approximately 89% sensitivity and 81% to 83% specificity in cross-validation and 80%/75% in testing. In validation, the model predicted progression to ophthalmopathy a median of about 6.8 months before onset, with roughly 68% sensitivity and just under 75% specificity. No statistical method was used to set the sample size in advance, and investigators knew the group allocation.

This clonotype was observed many times. Its antigen has not been determined. Per-base quality was not reported, and no clone a single base away is much larger than it. Moderately to severely active disease, a Clinical Activity Score of at least 3, a NOSPECS grade of at least 4, and a duration under 3 months were present in ophthalmopathy patients. Patients with uncontrolled infections, other autoimmune diseases, pregnancy or lactation were excluded. Diagnoses were based on clinical symptoms, serum thyroxine and TRAb, thyroid ultrasound and orbital computed tomography. PBMCs were isolated from around 10 ml of fresh peripheral blood by Ficoll-Paque density gradient centrifugation. Total RNA was extracted with Trizol reagent, and quality was checked on an Agilent 2100 Bioanalyzer. From its cysteine to its phenylalanine, the CDR3 spans 15 amino acids. Just CDR3 DNA is preserved here, 45 bases in frame from base 1. Via the germline V gene (reference sequence), CDR1 is SEHNR and CDR2 FQNEAQ. From V the trimming removes 1 base and from J it removes 7 bases, while the gene matches leave 3 bases of the junction unaccounted for.

TCR beta CDR3 regions were amplified from RNA transcripts. A first-round RT-PCR of the TCR CDR3 used the HTBI primer set with the Qiagen OneStep RT-PCR kit. Libraries were constructed in a second round of multiplex PCR, after which size selection and purification were carried out. Paired-end sequencing of the libraries was performed with 100 bp reads on an Illumina HiSeq2000. As for the authors' bioinformatics: Raw data were processed with SOAPnuke, discarding reads with adapters, uncalled bases, mean Phred below 15, or no exact constant-primer or identifier match. COPE v1.2.5 was used to merge high-quality paired reads, and clonotypes were defined as unique nucleotide sequences. Clonotypes were aligned to IMGT TRBV, TRBD and TRBJ reference segments using MiTCR v1.1. Only V-J combinations with frequency above 0.0001, covering 99% to 99.2% of repertoires, were analysed. The TCS score was defined as the ratio of F50 (clonal expansion) to E x V (chaos), calculated using BLOSUM62-based TCRdist between CDR3 peptides within each V-J. Welch's t-statistics and random forest reduced several hundred V-J features to 13, which were used in a naive Bayes classifier (R e1071). TCRdb reprocessed the public reads (quality trimming at Q25 with fastp, clone calling with MiXCR) and kept in-frame beta chains. Rows with a matching CDR3 protein are joined into one entry that keeps the most common DNA and genes. These V and J calls are TCRdb output, not the study's own analysis. The table for this sample lists 250,000 to 300,000 distinct CDR3 sequences; 15% to 20% of them were counted only once. The top ten hold approximately 57% of the sample.

The source material was blood. The clonotype was recovered from a woman in her fifties or sixties with Graves' ophthalmopathy. The sequence is built from TRBV7-9 and TRBJ1-4, with 10 junctional bases fitting TRBD1. The CDR3 region reads CASSLGGDRGEKLFF. The nucleotides read TGTGCCAGCAGCTTAGGTGGGGACAGGGGTGAAAAACTGTTTTTT. Here the CDR3 is joined to the reference TRBV7-9 and TRBJ1-4 genes, and the full variable domain is: DTGVSQNPRHKITKRGQNVTFRCDPISEHNRLYWYRQTLGQGPEFLTYFQNEAQLEKSRLLSDRFSAERPKGSFSTLEIQRTEQGDSAMYLCASSLGGDRGEKLFFGSGTQLSVL.